A single sample is the source of the 32 T cell receptor beta chains below, sequenced in a study of blood T cells in healthy people across ages. With a J-beta primer mix and a sample-barcoded 5' primer, a second PCR ran roughly 6 to 11 cycles. MiXCR, run by TCRdb on the 5' RACE reads, gives a single entry per CDR3 protein. The sample lists about 620,000 distinct CDR3 sequences, around 21% seen once, with roughly 3.6% in the top ten. Sequenced sample: blood. These receptors came from a man aged 65-85 years in good health.

This clonotype was detected many times. The chain links TRBV6-2 or TRBV6-3 to TRBJ2-2, with TRBD1 identical over 7 bases. Germline V gene data show CDR1 as MNHEY and CDR2 as SVGEGT. The length of the CDR3 is 16 residues. Unmatched junction bases numbered 7, after V lost 6 bases and J lost 0 bases. The DNA for the CDR3 is TGTGCCAGCAGAAGACCGGGACAGACGAACACCGGGGAGCTGTTTTTT. Its translation: CASRRPGQTNTGELFF.

The genes are TRBV20-1 and TRBJ2-1, with 11 positions matching TRBD2. V shed 1 base, J shed 6 bases, and the junction held 5 bases outside the gene matches. There are 15 residues in the CDR3. Per the germline V gene, CDR1 is DFQATT and CDR2 is SNEGSKA (reference sequence). The CDR3 nucleotides are TGCAGTGCTAGAGGCGGCCTAGCGGGAGGCAATGAGCAGTTCTTC. Its translation: CSARGGLAGGNEQFF.

The J gene is TRBJ2-3, the V gene TRBV20-1; a weak D match, TRBD1 (5 bases). Trimming removed 3 bases from V and 4 bases from J, with 11 bases in between. Germline V gene data show CDR1 as DFQATT and CDR2 as SNEGSKA (reference sequence). This CDR3 region has 13 residues. The CDR3 region has the DNA TGCAGTGCTAGGGGGCAGCAACCAGATACGCAGTATTTT. Encoded protein: CSARGQQPDTQYF.

This clonotype was seen many times. This chain joins TRBV28 and TRBJ2-5; TRBD2 agrees at 8 bases. Germline CDR1 is MDHEN and CDR2 is SYDVKM. The CDR3 is 14 residues long. Trimming took 8 bases from V and 0 from J; bases not matched to a gene: 5. The CDR3 DNA is TGTGCCAGCTCGTCTAGCGGGCACCAAGAGACCCAGTACTTC. It encodes CASSSSGHQETQYF.

This chain connects TRBV7-9 to TRBJ1-3; D remains unclear. This CDR3 has 13 residues. Trimming shortened V by 3 bases and J by 1 base, and 4 bases separated the two germline ends. The germline gives CDR1 SEHNR, CDR2 FQNEAQ (reference sequence). The CDR3 nucleotides read TGTGCCAGCAGCTTGAGGTCTGGAAACACCATATATTTT. Its translation is CASSLRSGNTIYF.

The chain joins TRBV7-2 to TRBJ2-1, with 10 positions matching TRBD2. The CDR3 sequence is 18 residues long. The germline V gene has CDR1 SGHTA and CDR2 FQGNSA. Trimming took 1 base from V and 5 from J; bases not matched to a gene: 11. The CDR3 DNA reads TGTGCCAGCAGCTTAGTAAGGGGAGGGCTAGCGGGAGACAATGAGCAGTTCTTC. The encoded protein is CASSLVRGGLAGDNEQFF.

This clonotype occurred many times. The chain links TRBV3-1 to TRBJ2-7; D may be TRBD1 (6 bases). The CDR3 length is 14 residues. Germline CDR1 reads LGHDT; CDR2 reads YNNKEL (reference sequence). The V and J ends lost 6 bases and 0 bases respectively, with 12 bases between them. CDR3 sequence: CASSRQAGSYEQYF. The CDR3, as DNA: TGTGCCAGCAGTCGACAGGCGGGCTCCTACGAGCAGTACTTC.

The chain combines TRBV5-6 with TRBJ1-4; 9 positions agree with TRBD1. With V trimmed by 4 bases and J by 4 bases, 8 bases remained unmatched. This CDR3 is built from 16 residues. Germline CDR1 is SGHDT and CDR2 is YYEEEE. CDR3 sequence (DNA): TGTGCCAGCAGCGAGCAGACGACAGGGGGTAATGAAAAACTGTTTTTT. Amino acid sequence: CASSEQTTGGNEKLFF.

Comment on this clonotype: This may come from a read error, since a much larger clone is one base off. The chain is built from TRBV7-9 and TRBJ2-7, with D unclear. The germline gives CDR1 SEHNR, CDR2 FQNEAQ (reference sequence). CDR3 length equals 11 residues. The CDR3 DNA is TGTGCCCGCAGCCGAACCTACGAGCAGTACTTC. It yields the protein CARSRTYEQYF.

The chain employs TRBV10-3 and TRBJ2-3; 8 bases match TRBD2. Germline assignment: CDR1 ENHRY and CDR2 SYGVKD. The CDR3 loop spans 15 amino acids. Unmatched junction bases numbered 6, after V lost 4 bases and J lost 3 bases. CDR3 sequence (DNA): TGTGCCATCAGTGTGGGAGCGGGAGAGACAGATACGCAGTATTTT. It encodes CAISVGAGETDTQYF.

This clonotype appeared a few times. The chain links TRBV12-3 or TRBV12-4 to TRBJ2-7; D might be TRBD1 or TRBD2, each matching 5 bases. With 7 bases removed from V and 6 bases from J, the gap between germline ends came to 13 bases. The CDR3 length is 12 residues. CDR3 sequence: CASTLGTLEQYF. As DNA, the CDR3 is TGTGCCAGCACCCTTGGGACCCTCGAGCAGTACTTC.

This clonotype has at least ten counts. The chain is built from TRBV20-1 and TRBJ2-3, with 10 bases fitting TRBD2. Trimming at V came to 1 base and at J to 2 bases, leaving 6 bases not matched to a gene. Per the germline V gene, CDR1 is DFQATT and CDR2 is SNEGSKA (reference sequence). CDR3 length: 16 residues. The CDR3 spells CSARAASGGYTDTQYF. DNA for the CDR3: TGCAGTGCTAGAGCTGCTAGCGGGGGATACACAGATACGCAGTATTTT.

V gene TRBV5-1 combines with J gene TRBJ2-5; D uncertain. Gene TRBJ2-7 matches the end of the DNA better, so the J call may be wrong. This CDR3 is 16 amino acids long. Germline CDR1 is SGHRS and CDR2 is YFSETQ. The CDR3 bases are TGCGCCAGCAGCCCCTCCCTAGGGCTGAGCTCCTACGAGCAGTACTTC. This encodes CASSPSLGLSSYEQYF.

This clonotype has more than one count but fewer than ten. The chain is built from TRBV6-1 and TRBJ2-5; D might be TRBD1 (6 bases). The germline CDR1 and CDR2 sequences are MNHNS and SASEGT. The V gene lost 8 bases and the J gene lost 5 bases, with 15 bases spanning the gap. The CDR3 runs to 13 residues. The CDR3 loop reads CASVHRVGETQYF. CDR3 bases: TGTGCCAGCGTCCACAGGGTCGGGGAGACCCAGTACTTC.

This clonotype was seen more than once but under ten times. The chain uses TRBV28 and TRBJ1-5; possible D gene TRBD1, 6 bases. CDR1 MDHEN and CDR2 SYDVKM come from the germline V gene. The V end was cut by 5 bases, the J end by 10 bases, with 18 bases between. The CDR3 extends over 14 amino acids. CDR3 loop: CASSRGGESPPQHF. The CDR3 DNA reads TGTGCCAGCAGTAGGGGGGGGGAGTCACCACCCCAGCATTTT. Using reference TRBV28 and TRBJ1-5 for the parts outside the CDR3, the full variable domain is DVKVTQSSRYLVKRTGEKVFLECVQDMDHENMFWYRQDPGLGLRLIYFSYDVKMKEKGDIPEGYSVSREKKERFSLILESASTNQTSMYLCASSRGGESPPQHFGDGTRLSIL.

This clonotype came up a few times. The DNA of the CDR3 is TGTGCCAGCACCCTTGGGCAGGGGGGGCCCCAGCATTTT. Translating it yields CASTLGQGGPQHF. J is TRBJ1-5 and V is TRBV28, with 7 bases aligning to TRBD1. CDR3 size: 13 residues. Germline V gives CDR1 MDHEN, CDR2 SYDVKM. The J segment lost 9 bases and the V segment lost 7 bases, leaving 9 bases of the junction unmatched. Based on the CDR3 plus reference TRBV28 and TRBJ1-5, the full variable domain is DVKVTQSSRYLVKRTGEKVFLECVQDMDHENMFWYRQDPGLGLRLIYFSYDVKMKEKGDIPEGYSVSREKKERFSLILESASTNQTSMYLCASTLGQGGPQHFGDGTRLSIL.

This clonotype was seen at least ten times. The chain has TRBV20-1 and TRBJ2-5; 11 nucleotides line up with TRBD2. V was clipped by 5 bases and J by 5 bases; unmatched bases: 7. This CDR3 comprises 14 residues. Per the germline V gene, CDR1 is DFQATT and CDR2 is SNEGSKA (reference sequence). The CDR3 sequence is CSAPTSGSTETQYF. In nucleotides, the CDR3 is TGCAGTGCTCCTACTAGCGGGAGTACGGAGACCCAGTACTTC.

In its sample, this clonotype was seen a few times. V gene TRBV5-1 combines with J gene TRBJ2-3; a weak D match, TRBD2 (6 bases). Germline V CDR1 and CDR2: SGHRS, YFSETQ. The CDR3 is 15 residues long. V lost 3 bases to trimming and J lost 0 bases, with 11 bases between them. The CDR3 sequence: CASSWSGPSTDTQYF. The CDR3 DNA reads as TGCGCCAGCAGCTGGAGCGGGCCTAGCACAGATACGCAGTATTTT. The full variable domain, its missing parts supplied by reference TRBV5-1 and TRBJ2-3, is KAGVTQTPRYLIKTRGQQVTLSCSPISGHRSVSWYQQTPGQGLQFLFEYFSETQRNKGNFPGRFSGRQFSNSRSEMNVSTLELGDSALYLCASSWSGPSTDTQYFGPGTRLTVL.

This sequence joins TRBV7-2 and TRBJ2-5, with a weak D call TRBD1 (7 bases). The DNA matches TRBJ2-1 better at its end, which makes the J call doubtful. Germline V gives CDR1 SGHTA, CDR2 FQGNSA. This CDR3 contains 14 residues. The CDR3 spells CASSLVRGDNEQFF. For the CDR3, the DNA is TGTGCCAGCAGCTTAGTCAGGGGGGACAATGAGCAGTTCTTC.

A few counts support this clonotype. The rearrangement joins TRBV12-3 or TRBV12-4 to TRBJ1-1, with D possibly being TRBD1 (5 bases). The CDR3 sequence is 15 residues long. V gave up 3 bases and J gave up 2 bases, with 13 bases separating them. The CDR3 here is CASSFGGGGNTEAFF. The DNA of the CDR3 is TGTGCCAGCAGTTTCGGGGGGGGTGGAAACACTGAAGCTTTCTTT.

CDR3 residues: CASSLVRLYEQYF. CDR3 DNA: TGTGCCAGCAGCTTAGTACGGCTCTACGAGCAGTACTTC. The chain employs TRBV7-2 and TRBJ2-7; D is unresolved. The germline gives CDR1 SGHTA, CDR2 FQGNSA. The CDR3 has 13 residues. V was trimmed by 1 base and J by 3 bases, leaving 7 bases between them.

This clonotype was seen a few times. The V gene is TRBV2, the J gene TRBJ2-1; 11 bases match TRBD1. CDR3 size: 15 residues. The germline V gene encodes CDR1 SNHLY and CDR2 FYNNEI. With 7 bases clipped from V and 3 bases from J, the junction kept 5 bases outside the gene matches. The CDR3 spells CASTGTGGNYNEQFF. The CDR3, as DNA: TGTGCCAGCACGGGGACAGGGGGTAACTACAATGAGCAGTTCTTC.

The chain carries TRBV6-6 and TRBJ1-4; 7 bases are a match to TRBD1. Germline CDR1 reads MNHNY; CDR2 reads SVGAGI (reference sequence). The length of the CDR3 is 14 residues. The V and J ends lost 6 bases and 7 bases, in that order; junction bases with no gene match: 8. The CDR3 nucleotides are TGTGCCAGCAGAACGCCAGGGGGTGGTGAAAAACTGTTTTTT. It is translated as CASRTPGGGEKLFF.

In this sample, this clonotype turned up a few times. The CDR3 nucleotides are TGTGCCAGCATCAAAGCGGGAGGGAACACTGAAGCTTTCTTT. It codes for CASIKAGGNTEAFF. The V call is TRBV12-3 or TRBV12-4, the J call TRBJ1-1; D is ambiguous. The CDR3 totals 14 residues. V was shortened by 7 bases and J by 1 base, with 13 bases between the two germline ends.

In its sample, this clonotype was seen a few times. The chain links TRBV27 to TRBJ2-7, with a tentative D call TRBD2 (5 bases). Germline values: CDR1 MNHEY, CDR2 SMNVEV (reference sequence). V was shortened by 8 bases and J by 6 bases, with 20 bases between the two germline ends. The CDR3 covers 14 residues. In nucleotides, the CDR3 is TGTGCCAGCTGTATTAGCAGGAGGACGGGCGAGCAGTACTTC. It translates to CASCISRRTGEQYF.

This rearrangement joins TRBV9 to TRBJ2-5, with 7 nucleotides matching TRBD1. This CDR3 region has 14 residues. The junction had 6 bases not matched to a gene; V was cut back by 4 bases and J by 3 bases. Germline assignment: CDR1 SGDLS and CDR2 YYNGEE. CDR3: CASSSYTGEETQYF. CDR3 DNA sequence: TGTGCCAGCAGCTCCTATACAGGGGAAGAGACCCAGTACTTC.

The sample holds a few counts of this clonotype. The junction shows a germline mismatch at one end, possibly a read error. The rearrangement links TRBV5-6 to TRBJ2-4; TRBD2 is a possible D gene (6 bases). Germline CDR1 reads SGHDT; CDR2 reads YYEEEE. This CDR3 spans 14 amino acids. CDR3 nucleotide sequence: TGCGCCAGCAGCGAAAGGACTATATTCAGCATTCAGTACTTC. It translates to CASSERTIFSIQYF.

Ten or more counts support this clonotype. The rearrangement links TRBV20-1 to TRBJ2-7; 8 nucleotides line up with TRBD2. Germline V CDR1 and CDR2: DFQATT, SNEGSKA (reference sequence). The ends lost 6 bases at V and 0 bases at J; junction bases unmatched: 7. The CDR3 runs to 14 residues. This CDR3 is CSALFSGNSYEQYF. The DNA for the CDR3 is TGCAGTGCCCTATTTAGCGGGAACTCCTACGAGCAGTACTTC.

This clonotype was picked up a small number of times. V is TRBV2 and J is TRBJ2-5; D is undetermined. The J call is in doubt because the DNA end fits TRBJ2-1 better. The CDR3 totals 15 residues. The germline V gene encodes CDR1 SNHLY and CDR2 FYNNEI. CDR3 protein: CASSATMDPNNEQFF. In DNA, the CDR3 is TGTGCCAGCAGTGCCACTATGGACCCTAACAATGAGCAGTTCTTC.

The genes are TRBV12-5 and TRBJ2-3, with 12 bases matching TRBD2. V was clipped by 5 bases and J by 5 bases; unmatched bases: 2. The germline V gene encodes CDR1 LGHNT and CDR2 FRNRAP. The CDR3 sequence is 14 residues long. CDR3 in amino acids: CASGPGLAGDTQYF. Here the CDR3 DNA reads TGTGCTAGTGGTCCGGGACTAGCGGGAGATACGCAGTATTTT.

The J gene is TRBJ1-1, the V gene TRBV27; D call uncertain. Between the trimmed V and J ends, which lost 3 bases and 1 base, there was a span of 9 bases. In germline, CDR1 is MNHEY, CDR2 SMNVEV (reference sequence). There are 14 residues in the CDR3. CDR3: CASSFHQRNTEAFF. The CDR3, as DNA: TGTGCCAGCAGTTTCCATCAAAGGAACACTGAAGCTTTCTTT.

The chain combines TRBV3-1 with TRBJ1-1; D gene uncertain. V shed 1 base and J shed 6 bases, with 9 bases lying between them. The CDR3 contains 13 residues. Germline V gene lookup returns CDR1 LGHDT and CDR2 YNNKEL (reference sequence). The CDR3 here is CASSQGSDSEAFF. CDR3 bases: TGTGCCAGCAGCCAAGGTTCCGATTCTGAAGCTTTCTTT. Based on the CDR3 plus reference TRBV3-1 and TRBJ1-1, the full variable domain is DTAVSQTPKYLVTQMGNDKSIKCEQNLGHDTMYWYKQDSKKFLKIMFSYNNKELIINETVPNRFSPKSPDKAHLNLHINSLELGDSAVYFCASSQGSDSEAFFGQGTRLTVV.